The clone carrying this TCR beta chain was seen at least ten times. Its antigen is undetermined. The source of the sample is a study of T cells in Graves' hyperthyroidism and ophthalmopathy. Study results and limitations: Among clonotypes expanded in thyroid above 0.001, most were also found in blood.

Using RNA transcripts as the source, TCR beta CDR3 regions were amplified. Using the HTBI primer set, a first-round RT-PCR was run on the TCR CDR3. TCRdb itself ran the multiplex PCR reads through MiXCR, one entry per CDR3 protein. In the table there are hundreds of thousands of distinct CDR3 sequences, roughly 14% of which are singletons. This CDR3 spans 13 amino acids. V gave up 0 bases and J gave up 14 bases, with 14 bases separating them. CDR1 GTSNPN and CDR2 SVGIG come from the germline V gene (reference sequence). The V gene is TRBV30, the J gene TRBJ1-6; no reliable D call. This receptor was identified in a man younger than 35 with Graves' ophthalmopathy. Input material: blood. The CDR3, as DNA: TGTGCCTGGAGTGTAGGTGCCGGGGTCACCCTCCACTTT. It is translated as CAWSVGAGVTLHF.